These T cell receptor beta chains were read from a single sample in a study of response to subunit inactivated influenza vaccine. TCRdb reprocessed the RT-PCR reads with MiXCR, giving one entry per CDR3 protein. Seen here are about 160,000 distinct CDR3 sequences, 11% observed once, and the top ten hold around 12%. Source: non-naive T cells sorted from PBMCs, taken 40 to 50 days after vaccination. These receptors were collected from a middle-aged man who received an inactivated influenza vaccine. The CDR3 runs from the conserved cysteine through the conserved F or W. D genes are given only for firm matches. Expanded clones are given a class, and other clones once, few, many or no size at all.

j_gene	d_gene	abundance	v_gene	CDR3aa	CDR3nt
TRBJ1-3	-	few	TRBV11-2	CASSLVRTGNTIYF	TGTGCCAGCAGCTTAGTCCGTACTGGAAACACCATATATTTT
TRBJ1-5	TRBD1	many	TRBV6-1	CASSPKTGSQPQHF	TGTGCCAGCAGCCCTAAGACAGGGAGTCAGCCCCAGCATTTT
TRBJ2-7	-	many	TRBV7-6	CASSSFSSYEQYF	TGTGCCAGCAGCTCTTTTAGCTCCTACGAGCAGTACTTC
TRBJ1-2	-	-	TRBV7-9	CASSSGTENYGYTF	TGTGCCAGCAGCTCCGGGACGGAGAACTATGGCTACACCTTC
TRBJ2-5	-	-	TRBV5-4	CASSLVVSQETQYF	TGTGCCAGCAGCTTGGTTGTTAGCCAAGAGACCCAGTACTTC
TRBJ1-5	TRBD1	few	TRBV6-2/TRBV6-3	CASKKGTGGAGQPQHF	TGTGCCAGCAAGAAAGGTACAGGGGGCGCCGGACAGCCCCAGCATTTT
TRBJ1-5	-	few	TRBV7-2	CASSLWGLSNQPQHF	TGTGCCAGCAGCTTATGGGGGTTGAGCAATCAGCCCCAGCATTTT
TRBJ2-7	-	few	TRBV6-1	CASSGRDLYEQYF	TGTGCCAGCAGTGGACGGGACCTCTACGAGCAGTACTTC
TRBJ1-1	-	few	TRBV5-5	CASSLEGGFTEAFF	TGTGCCAGCAGCTTGGAAGGAGGTTTCACTGAAGCTTTCTTT
TRBJ2-1	TRBD2	-	TRBV11-1	CASSPLSLLRESIRNEQFF	TGTGCCAGCAGCCCCTTGTCCCTGCTGCGGGAGAGCATTCGGAATGAGCAGTTCTTC
TRBJ1-1	TRBD1	few	TRBV5-1	CASSLEGTGRGAFF	TGCGCCAGCAGCTTGGAGGGGACAGGGAGAGGTGCTTTCTTT
TRBJ2-7	-	many	TRBV10-3	CAISRGGEQYF	TGTGCCATCTCCAGGGGAGGCGAGCAGTACTTC
TRBJ1-2	-	-	TRBV2	CASSESSGGGYTF	TGTGCCAGCAGTGAAAGTTCGGGCGGGGGCTACACCTTC
TRBJ2-4	-	many	TRBV18	CASSPTQGGTAKNIQYF	TGTGCCAGCTCACCAACCCAGGGCGGGACGGCCAAAAACATTCAGTACTTC
TRBJ1-3	TRBD1	few	TRBV5-1	CASSKDRAAGNTIYF	TGCGCCAGCAGCAAAGACAGGGCAGCTGGAAACACCATATATTTT
TRBJ2-5	-	-	TRBV14	CASSQDPRAQETQYF	TGTGCCAGCAGCCAAGATCCCAGAGCCCAAGAGACCCAGTACTTC
TRBJ2-3	TRBD1	few	TRBV20-1	CSALGTGSSTDTQYF	TGCAGTGCCCTCGGGACAGGGTCTAGCACAGATACGCAGTATTTT
TRBJ2-3	-	-	TRBV21-1	CASSSILAPLTDTQYF	TGTGCCAGCAGCAGTATACTAGCTCCCCTCACAGATACGCAGTATTTT
TRBJ2-7	TRBD1	few	TRBV29-1	CSVERTGGLEQYF	TGCAGCGTTGAACGGACAGGGGGTCTCGAGCAGTACTTC
TRBJ2-2	-	-	TRBV11-2	CASSLEASPTGELFF	TGTGCCAGCAGCTTAGAGGCCAGCCCCACCGGGGAGCTGTTTTTT
TRBJ1-1	TRBD1	-	TRBV7-2	CASRTTTGQNTEAFF	TGTGCCAGCAGAACCACGACAGGGCAAAACACTGAAGCTTTCTTT
TRBJ2-3	-	few	TRBV4-2	CASSQIETSGQYF	TGTGCCAGCAGCCAAATCGAGACATCTGGGCAGTATTTT
TRBJ2-7	TRBD2	many	TRBV7-2	CASSPRTSGYEQYF	TGTGCCAGCAGCCCGCGGACTAGCGGCTACGAGCAGTACTTC
TRBJ2-7	-	-	TRBV20-1	CSADGQSYEQYF	TGCAGTGCTGATGGACAGTCCTACGAGCAGTACTTC
TRBJ1-5	-	-	TRBV28	CASSSRGAGNQPQHF	TGTGCCAGCAGTTCGAGGGGTGCGGGCAATCAGCCCCAGCATTTT
TRBJ2-1	TRBD2	-	TRBV10-2	CASSAGLAYNEQFF	TGCGCCAGCAGTGCAGGACTAGCCTACAATGAGCAGTTCTTC
TRBJ1-3	-	few	TRBV4-3	CASSQDAVRLNSGNTIYF	TGCGCCAGCAGCCAAGACGCCGTCAGGCTCAACTCTGGAAACACCATATATTTT
TRBJ2-1	-	few	TRBV21-1	CASSKAGDGYNEQFF	TGTGCCAGCAGCAAGGCTGGGGACGGTTACAATGAGCAGTTCTTC
TRBJ1-5	-	-	TRBV6-6	CASSYTNQPQHF	TGTGCCAGCAGTTACACGAATCAGCCCCAGCATTTT
TRBJ2-1	TRBD2	-	TRBV4-1	CASSQYSPLAGFKNEQFF	TGCGCCAGCAGTCAATACTCCCCCCTAGCGGGATTTAAGAATGAGCAGTTCTTC
TRBJ2-1	TRBD2	few	TRBV6-7	CASSLASGYNEQFF	TGTGCCAGCAGTCTCGCTAGCGGGTACAATGAGCAGTTCTTC
TRBJ1-4	-	many	TRBV20-1	CSARVPDQEFESF	TGCAGTGCTAGAGTCCCAGATCAGGAGTTTGAATCTTTT
TRBJ1-4	TRBD1	-	TRBV12-3/TRBV12-4	CASRQRQGQLFF	TGTGCCAGCAGACAGAGACAGGGGCAGCTGTTTTTT